Listed below are T cell receptor beta chains from one sample, sequenced in a study of circulating and synovial CD4+ cells in juvenile arthritis. Using immunoSEQ multiplex PCR, the repertoire was profiled, and TCRdb retains in-frame clones only, with some absent. The sample has approximately 16,000 clones, around 90% seen once; the top ten hold less than 0.75%. The sequencing sample was made of CD4+ T cells from blood. All receptors come from a human donor with juvenile idiopathic arthritis. Both conserved end residues are part of each CDR3. The order of the fields is D gene, V gene, clone size, J gene, CDR3 DNA, CDR3 protein. D genes are given only for firm matches. Expanded clones get a size class; other rows say once, few or many, or leave the size out.

d_gene: TRBD2; v_gene: TRBV7-2; abundance: -; j_gene: TRBJ2-3; CDR3nt: TGTGCCAGCAGCATCAGCGCAGCGGGGGGGCCGGCAGGCACAGATACGCAGTATTTT; CDR3aa: CASSISAAGGPAGTDTQYF
d_gene: TRBD1; v_gene: TRBV10-1; abundance: -; j_gene: TRBJ2-7; CDR3nt: TGCGCCACCAACCGGGCCCACAGGGGGACGGGTCAGTACTTC; CDR3aa: CATNRAHRGTGQYF
d_gene: -; v_gene: TRBV5-1; abundance: -; j_gene: TRBJ2-4; CDR3nt: TGCGCCAGCAGCTTGAGGGAGTATGGGGTAGCCAAAAACATTCAGTACTTC; CDR3aa: CASSLREYGVAKNIQYF
d_gene: TRBD2; v_gene: TRBV29-1; abundance: -; j_gene: TRBJ2-7; CDR3nt: TGCAGCGTTGTCGGTCAGCGGGGATTCTCCTACGAGCAGTACTTC; CDR3aa: CSVVGQRGFSYEQYF
d_gene: -; v_gene: TRBV30; abundance: -; j_gene: TRBJ1-6; CDR3nt: TGTGCCTGGAGTGGACAATATAATTCACCCCTCCACTTT; CDR3aa: CAWSGQYNSPLHF
d_gene: -; v_gene: TRBV30; abundance: once; j_gene: TRBJ1-1; CDR3nt: TGTGCCTGGAGCACAAAGGGACGGACGGGGGCTGAAGCTTTCTTT; CDR3aa: CAWSTKGRTGAEAFF
d_gene: -; v_gene: TRBV7-8; abundance: -; j_gene: TRBJ2-2; CDR3nt: TGTGCCAGCAGCTTAGACCCTGGGGCCCCTCGGTTTTCCGGGGAGCTGTTTTTT; CDR3aa: CASSLDPGAPRFSGELFF
d_gene: -; v_gene: TRBV5-1; abundance: -; j_gene: TRBJ1-6; CDR3nt: TGCGCCAGCAGCTTGGTCGGGACTAGCTATAATTCCCCCCTCCACTTT; CDR3aa: CASSLVGTSYNSPLHF
d_gene: -; v_gene: TRBV29-1; abundance: -; j_gene: TRBJ1-2; CDR3nt: TGCAGCGTTGAAGAGGGAAGGGGGGGCTACACCTTC; CDR3aa: CSVEEGRGGYTF
d_gene: -; v_gene: TRBV21-1; abundance: -; j_gene: TRBJ2-3; CDR3nt: TGTGCCAGCAGCAATAAGTCCAGCGGGAGGGTGAGGGATACGCAGTATTTT; CDR3aa: CASSNKSSGRVRDTQYF
d_gene: -; v_gene: TRBV6-6; abundance: -; j_gene: TRBJ2-2; CDR3nt: TGTGCCAGCACTCTCCAAGGACAGAACACCGGGGAGCTGTTTTTT; CDR3aa: CASTLQGQNTGELFF
d_gene: -; v_gene: TRBV2; abundance: -; j_gene: TRBJ1-1; CDR3nt: TGTGCCAGCAGTATCTTCCCGAACACTGAAGCTTTCTTT; CDR3aa: CASSIFPNTEAFF
d_gene: -; v_gene: TRBV30; abundance: -; j_gene: TRBJ1-5; CDR3nt: TGTGCCTGGACCAAAGGACGGGGGAATCAGCCCCAGCATTTT; CDR3aa: CAWTKGRGNQPQHF
d_gene: TRBD2; v_gene: TRBV10-3; abundance: -; j_gene: TRBJ2-3; CDR3nt: TGTGCCATCAGTGGGACTAGCGGAGTCACAGATACGCAGTATTTT; CDR3aa: CAISGTSGVTDTQYF
d_gene: -; v_gene: TRBV7-9; abundance: -; j_gene: TRBJ1-1; CDR3nt: TGTGCCAGCAGCTTAGCCGGACTCTTGACCACTGAAGCTTTCTTT; CDR3aa: CASSLAGLLTTEAFF
d_gene: TRBD2; v_gene: TRBV10-3; abundance: -; j_gene: TRBJ2-7; CDR3nt: TGTGCCATCAGCTCTACTAGCGGACTCAACTACGAGCAGTACTTC; CDR3aa: CAISSTSGLNYEQYF
d_gene: TRBD2; v_gene: TRBV5-1; abundance: -; j_gene: TRBJ2-3; CDR3nt: TGCGCCAGCAGCTTGGTGCTGACTAGCGGCACAGATACGCAGTATTTT; CDR3aa: CASSLVLTSGTDTQYF
d_gene: TRBD1; v_gene: TRBV11-2; abundance: -; j_gene: TRBJ1-5; CDR3nt: TGTGCCAGCAGCTTATATTCGGGGGACAGTCAGCCCCAGCATTTT; CDR3aa: CASSLYSGDSQPQHF
d_gene: TRBD2; v_gene: TRBV2; abundance: -; j_gene: TRBJ2-3; CDR3nt: TGTGCCAGCAGCCCCGGGACTAGTCCCCATACGCAGTATTTT; CDR3aa: CASSPGTSPHTQYF
d_gene: -; v_gene: TRBV7-3; abundance: few; j_gene: TRBJ1-2; CDR3nt: TGTGCCAGCAGCTTCCCCGGACTCTATGGCTACACCTTC; CDR3aa: CASSFPGLYGYTF
d_gene: TRBD1; v_gene: TRBV10-3; abundance: few; j_gene: TRBJ2-5; CDR3nt: TGTGCCATTGGGACAGGGGGGGAGACCCAGTACTTC; CDR3aa: CAIGTGGETQYF
d_gene: -; v_gene: TRBV19; abundance: few; j_gene: TRBJ1-3; CDR3nt: TGTGCCAGTAGTATAATGTTTGAGGCGGGAAACACCATATATTTT; CDR3aa: CASSIMFEAGNTIYF
d_gene: -; v_gene: TRBV4-3; abundance: -; j_gene: TRBJ2-3; CDR3nt: TGCGCCAGCAGCCAAGATGGGACTAGCACAGATACGCAGTATTTT; CDR3aa: CASSQDGTSTDTQYF
d_gene: -; v_gene: TRBV7-2; abundance: -; j_gene: TRBJ2-5; CDR3nt: TGTGCCAGCAGCGTAGCCTCCAGGGCCGGTGGAGAGACCCAGTACTTC; CDR3aa: CASSVASRAGGETQYF
d_gene: -; v_gene: TRBV11-2; abundance: once; j_gene: TRBJ1-2; CDR3nt: TGTGCCAGCAGCTTAGGACTAACAGGGTCCTATGGCTACACCTTC; CDR3aa: CASSLGLTGSYGYTF
d_gene: TRBD1; v_gene: TRBV14; abundance: -; j_gene: TRBJ2-7; CDR3nt: TGTGCCAGCAGGCAGGCAGGGACAGCCCCCTACGAGCAGTACTTC; CDR3aa: CASRQAGTAPYEQYF
d_gene: TRBD2; v_gene: TRBV7-2; abundance: -; j_gene: TRBJ2-5; CDR3nt: TGTGCCAGCGGGAATAGCGGGGACGGGATAGGGGAGCAGTACTTC; CDR3aa: CASGNSGDGIGEQYF
d_gene: TRBD1; v_gene: TRBV7-2; abundance: -; j_gene: TRBJ1-1; CDR3nt: TGTGCCAGCAGCTTAGGGACAGGTCTCACTGAAGCTTTCTTT; CDR3aa: CASSLGTGLTEAFF
d_gene: TRBD1; v_gene: TRBV11-3; abundance: -; j_gene: TRBJ2-7; CDR3nt: TGTGCCAGCAGCTTCCGACAGGGCGATGAGCAGTACTTC; CDR3aa: CASSFRQGDEQYF
d_gene: -; v_gene: TRBV6-6; abundance: -; j_gene: TRBJ2-7; CDR3nt: TGTGCCAGCAGCCCGCCGGCGACAGAAAGAAACGAGCAGTACTTC; CDR3aa: CASSPPATERNEQYF
d_gene: -; v_gene: TRBV7-9; abundance: -; j_gene: TRBJ2-1; CDR3nt: TGTGCCAGCAGCCCCTTGATAAGTAGCGCCTCCTACAATGAGCAGTTCTTC; CDR3aa: CASSPLISSASYNEQFF
d_gene: -; v_gene: TRBV5-1; abundance: -; j_gene: TRBJ1-3; CDR3nt: TGCGCCAGCACCCGGGACTATGGAAACACCATATATTTT; CDR3aa: CASTRDYGNTIYF
d_gene: TRBD1; v_gene: TRBV11-2; abundance: -; j_gene: TRBJ2-7; CDR3nt: TGTGCCAGCAGCCCCGCGAACAGGGGGCGGGGTGTAGACTACGAGCAGTACTTC; CDR3aa: CASSPANRGRGVDYEQYF
d_gene: -; v_gene: TRBV15; abundance: -; j_gene: TRBJ1-5; CDR3nt: TGTGCCACCAGCAGAGATCTTATTCGGCAGGTAAACGATTATAGCAATCAGCCCCAGCATTTT; CDR3aa: CATSRDLIRQVNDYSNQPQHF
d_gene: -; v_gene: TRBV1; abundance: -; j_gene: TRBJ1-2; CDR3nt: TGCACCAGCAGCCAAGTGGCTCCGGACAGGCGAAACTATGGCTACACCTTC; CDR3aa: CTSSQVAPDRRNYGYTF
d_gene: TRBD2; v_gene: TRBV9; abundance: few; j_gene: TRBJ2-1; CDR3nt: TGTGCCAGCAGCGTAGGACCTAGCGGGGGCCTCAATGAGCAGTTCTTC; CDR3aa: CASSVGPSGGLNEQFF
d_gene: -; v_gene: TRBV11-2; abundance: -; j_gene: TRBJ1-1; CDR3nt: TGTGCCAGCAGTATCAGTTCTGTTAACACTGAAGCTTTCTTT; CDR3aa: CASSISSVNTEAFF
d_gene: TRBD1; v_gene: TRBV10-3; abundance: -; j_gene: TRBJ2-3; CDR3nt: TGTGCCATCAGTTTCTCGGGACAGGGGGCAGATACGCAGTATTTT; CDR3aa: CAISFSGQGADTQYF
d_gene: TRBD1; v_gene: TRBV9; abundance: -; j_gene: TRBJ2-5; CDR3nt: TGTGCCAGCAGCGGGAGACAGGGGGGAGCGGAGACCCAGTACTTC; CDR3aa: CASSGRQGGAETQYF
d_gene: TRBD1; v_gene: TRBV27; abundance: -; j_gene: TRBJ1-6; CDR3nt: TGTGCCAGCAGTTGGGACAGAAATTCCCCCCTCCACTTT; CDR3aa: CASSWDRNSPLHF
d_gene: -; v_gene: TRBV18; abundance: -; j_gene: TRBJ2-7; CDR3nt: TGTGCCAGCTCACCAGGGCTCCACGAGCAGTACTTC; CDR3aa: CASSPGLHEQYF
d_gene: TRBD2; v_gene: TRBV19; abundance: -; j_gene: TRBJ2-3; CDR3nt: TGTGCCACCAAGGGAGGGCTCGGAACAGATACGCAGTATTTT; CDR3aa: CATKGGLGTDTQYF